This T cell receptor beta chain was sequenced during a study of CD8 T cells in ankylosing spondylitis. This clonotype was observed at least ten times. Its specificity is not known. Making the TCR beta libraries involved quantitative 5'-RACE with molecular barcodes. TCRdb redid the calling of the 5' RACE reads with MiXCR, one entry per CDR3 protein. The sample yields 200,000 to 300,000 distinct CDR3 sequences, about 10% seen once. This CDR3 has 14 residues. Germline V CDR1 and CDR2: SGHRS, YFSETQ. Trimming stripped 1 base from V and 5 bases from J, with 12 bases between. Points from the study as a whole: A motif of fewer than ten highly homologous TCR beta variants was seen as apparently characteristic of ankylosing spondylitis blood. Disease-associated clonotypes exhibited CD8+ identity and were relatively infrequent in peripheral blood.

The specimen was blood, either unsorted or a sorted T cell fraction (not recorded which). The sequence came from a male donor with ankylosing spondylitis or in good health (not recorded which). The chain carries TRBV5-1 and TRBJ2-5; D ambiguous. The CDR3 reads CASSLMGSGETQYF. The DNA for the CDR3 is TGCGCCAGCAGCTTGATGGGGTCTGGGGAGACCCAGTACTTC.